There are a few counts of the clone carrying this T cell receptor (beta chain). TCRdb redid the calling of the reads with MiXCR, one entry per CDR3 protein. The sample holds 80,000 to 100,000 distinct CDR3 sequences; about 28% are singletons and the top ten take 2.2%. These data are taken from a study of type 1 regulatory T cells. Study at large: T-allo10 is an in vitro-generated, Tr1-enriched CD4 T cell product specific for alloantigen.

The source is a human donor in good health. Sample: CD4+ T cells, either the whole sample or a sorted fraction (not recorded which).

This CDR3 is CASSILAGVGTGELFF. In nucleotides, the CDR3 is TGTGCCAGTAGTATATTAGCGGGAGTCGGGACCGGGGAGCTGTTTTTT. The rearrangement uses TRBV19 and TRBJ2-2; 9 bases line up with TRBD2. The CDR3 contains 16 residues. Germline trimming cut 2 bases from V and 5 bases from J; bases unmatched to any gene: 6. Looked up from germline, CDR1 is LNHDA and CDR2 is SQIVND (reference sequence). Supplemented by reference TRBV19 and TRBJ2-2, the full variable domain reads DGGITQSPKYLFRKEGQNVTLSCEQNLNHDAMYWYRQDPGQGLRLIYYSQIVNDFQKGDIAEGYSVSREKKESFPLTVTSAQKNPTAFYLCASSILAGVGTGELFFGEGSRLTVL.